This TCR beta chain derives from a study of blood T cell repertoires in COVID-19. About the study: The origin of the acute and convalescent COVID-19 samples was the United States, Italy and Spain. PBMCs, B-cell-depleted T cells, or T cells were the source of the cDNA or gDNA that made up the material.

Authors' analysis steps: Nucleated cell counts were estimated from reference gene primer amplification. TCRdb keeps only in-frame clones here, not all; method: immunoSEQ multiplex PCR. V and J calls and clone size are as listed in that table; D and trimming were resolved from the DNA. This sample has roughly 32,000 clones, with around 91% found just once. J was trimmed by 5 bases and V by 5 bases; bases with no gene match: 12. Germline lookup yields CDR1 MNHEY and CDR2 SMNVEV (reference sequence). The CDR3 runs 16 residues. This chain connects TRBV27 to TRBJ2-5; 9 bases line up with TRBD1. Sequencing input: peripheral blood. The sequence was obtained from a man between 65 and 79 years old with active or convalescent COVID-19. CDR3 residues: CASSPIRTGEGETQYF. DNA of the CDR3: TGTGCCAGCAGTCCAATCCGGACAGGGGAGGGGGAGACCCAGTACTTC.